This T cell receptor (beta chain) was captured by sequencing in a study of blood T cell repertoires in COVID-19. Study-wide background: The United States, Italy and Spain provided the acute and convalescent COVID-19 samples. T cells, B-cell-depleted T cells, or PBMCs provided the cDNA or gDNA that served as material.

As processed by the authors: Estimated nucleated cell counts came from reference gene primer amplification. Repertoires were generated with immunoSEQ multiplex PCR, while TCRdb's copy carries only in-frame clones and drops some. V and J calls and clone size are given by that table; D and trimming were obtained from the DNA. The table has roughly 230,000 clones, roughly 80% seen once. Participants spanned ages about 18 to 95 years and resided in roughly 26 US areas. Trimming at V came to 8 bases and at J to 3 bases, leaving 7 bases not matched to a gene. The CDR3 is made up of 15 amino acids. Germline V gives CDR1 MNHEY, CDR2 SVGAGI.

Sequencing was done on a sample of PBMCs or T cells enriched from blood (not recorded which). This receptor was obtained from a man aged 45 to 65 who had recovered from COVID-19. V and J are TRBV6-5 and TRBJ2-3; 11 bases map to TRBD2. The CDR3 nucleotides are TGTGCCAGCGCAATAGCGGGAGGGCCTACAGATACGCAGTATTTT. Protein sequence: CASAIAGGPTDTQYF.